Below, 30 T cell receptor beta chains from the same sample are listed, as sequenced in a study of identical twins (dated by TCRdb to the mid-2010s). The protocol used for the library was 5' RACE. Instrument on record: Illumina HiSeq 2000. TCRdb reanalyzed the raw reads on its own, using fastp at Q25 for trimming and MiXCR for clone calling, and kept in-frame beta chains. Rows with one shared CDR3 protein collapse into an entry with the most common genes and DNA. This sample has about 570,000 distinct CDR3 sequences in its table, and 7.5% to 10% of those were observed once. The top ten clones comprise 2.5% to 3.5% of the sample. These data were also reused for a study on yellow fever vaccine responses in identical twins.

What was sequenced was PBMCs. Receptors originate from a woman in her late teens or twenties in good health.

There are many counts of this clonotype. V gene TRBV5-1 combines with J gene TRBJ2-1; 10 bases align to TRBD2. The CDR3 covers 17 residues. The germline gives CDR1 SGHRS, CDR2 YFSETQ. The trim removed 0 bases at V and 7 bases at J, leaving 10 bases unmatched. This CDR3 reads CASSLVVEAGGLNEQFF. CDR3 coding DNA: TGCGCCAGCAGCTTGGTCGTAGAAGCGGGAGGGCTGAATGAGCAGTTCTTC.

This clonotype has at least ten counts. V gene TRBV28 combines with J gene TRBJ2-6; 8 nucleotides match TRBD1. The length of the CDR3 is 16 residues. Germline lookup yields CDR1 MDHEN and CDR2 SYDVKM. V was clipped by 7 bases and J by 0 bases; unmatched bases: 5. The CDR3 sequence is CASTSGQASGANVLTF. The CDR3 DNA sequence: TGTGCCAGCACATCGGGACAGGCCTCTGGGGCCAACGTCCTGACTTTC.

The gene calls are TRBV9 and TRBJ2-3; D is undetermined. The CDR3 extends over 15 amino acids. V was pared by 4 bases and J by 2 bases, with 14 bases between. From germline, CDR1 is SGDLS and CDR2 YYNGEE. CDR3 nucleotide sequence: TGTGCCAGCAGCAGCTTTGGATGGCCCACAGATACGCAGTATTTT. This sequence encodes CASSSFGWPTDTQYF.

This clonotype came up a few times. This chain links TRBV28 with TRBJ1-1; D is perhaps TRBD1 (5 bases). Trimming cost V 7 bases and J 4 bases, with 16 bases left between them. Germline CDR1 reads MDHEN; CDR2 reads SYDVKM. The CDR3 extends over 14 amino acids. Written as DNA, the CDR3 is TGTGCCAGCACCTCTTCTCAGGGTCTCACTGAAGCTTTCTTT. Protein product: CASTSSQGLTEAFF.

This clonotype was picked up many times. The chain has TRBV12-3 or TRBV12-4 and TRBJ1-3; D is possibly TRBD1 (6 bases). The CDR3 contains 16 residues. V shed 6 bases and J shed 0 bases, with 15 bases lying between them. The CDR3 is CASRATTGHSGNTIYF. The CDR3 DNA reads TGTGCCAGCAGAGCAACAACAGGGCACTCTGGAAACACCATATATTTT.

The table lists this clonotype with many counts. The chain carries TRBV27 and TRBJ2-1; 13 bases line up with TRBD2. The CDR3 spans 15 residues. The germline V gene encodes CDR1 MNHEY and CDR2 SMNVEV (reference sequence). The junction had 4 bases not matched to a gene; V was cut back by 4 bases and J by 7 bases. The CDR3 DNA sequence: TGTGCCAGCAGTTCGGGACTAGCGGGAACTAATGAGCAGTTCTTC. It translates to CASSSGLAGTNEQFF.

This clonotype was seen a few times. V and J are TRBV12-3 or TRBV12-4 and TRBJ2-7; the D call may be TRBD1 or TRBD2 (5 bases each). The CDR3 is 16 amino acids. Trimming took off 6 bases at V and 5 bases at J, with 23 bases between the two ends. The CDR3 DNA reads as TGTGCCAGCAGCCGCGTTTCTGGGACCCCGGGCCACGAGCAGTACTTC. Amino acid sequence: CASSRVSGTPGHEQYF.

The J gene is TRBJ2-7, the V gene TRBV5-1; possible D gene TRBD2, 6 bases. V was pared by 4 bases and J by 7 bases, with 15 bases between. The germline V gene has CDR1 SGHRS and CDR2 YFSETQ. The CDR3 extends over 13 amino acids. CDR3 region: CASSPMGLQEQYF. CDR3 bases: TGCGCCAGCAGCCCGATGGGACTTCAGGAGCAGTACTTC.

As concerns this clonotype: Being one base from a much bigger clone, this may be a read error. The chain has TRBV10-2 and TRBJ2-1; tentatively, D is TRBD1 or TRBD2 (5 bases each). CDR3 length equals 16 residues. In germline, CDR1 is WSHSY, CDR2 SAAADI. CDR3 amino acids: CSSSENRDHSYNEQFF. The DNA of the CDR3 is TGCTCCAGCAGCGAGAATCGGGACCATTCCTACAATGAGCAGTTCTTC.

This chain joins TRBV20-1 and TRBJ2-5, with 9 nucleotides matching TRBD2. J lost 2 bases, V lost 0 bases, and 10 bases had no gene match. Germline V gene sequence: CDR1 DFQATT, CDR2 SNEGSKA (reference sequence). This CDR3 region has 17 residues. Here the CDR3 DNA reads TGCAGTGCTAGAGATCATCGGGCTAGCGGGGCACAAGAGACCCAGTACTTC. Its protein is CSARDHRASGAQETQYF.

This clonotype was recorded at least ten times. V usage is TRBV6-4 and J usage is TRBJ2-3; 7 bases agree with TRBD1. There are 14 residues in the CDR3. CDR1 MRHNA and CDR2 SNTAGT come from the germline V gene. Unmatched junction bases numbered 1, after V lost 3 bases and J lost 1 base. The CDR3 nucleotides are TGTGCCAGCAGTGAACAGGGGCGCACAGATACGCAGTATTTT. It is translated as CASSEQGRTDTQYF.

The chain couples TRBV7-9 to TRBJ2-2; D is possibly TRBD2 (5 bases). This CDR3 spans 16 amino acids. Per the germline V gene, CDR1 is SEHNR and CDR2 is FQNEAQ (reference sequence). V lost 5 bases to trimming and J lost 0 bases, with 13 bases between them. CDR3 amino acids: CASSPPGIANTGELFF. CDR3 in DNA: TGTGCCAGCAGCCCGCCGGGGATAGCGAACACCGGGGAGCTGTTTTTT.

In this sample, this clonotype turned up once. This rearrangement joins TRBV29-1 to TRBJ2-2, with D tentatively TRBD1 (6 bases). The CDR3 is 13 amino acids. Germline CDR1 and CDR2: SQVTM and ANQGSEA. Trimming removed 7 bases at V and 4 bases at J, with 13 bases between. The CDR3 here is CSAQGWVTGELFF. CDR3 bases: TGCAGCGCCCAGGGGTGGGTCACCGGGGAGCTGTTTTTT.

This clonotype was detected a few times. J is TRBJ2-2 and V is TRBV29-1; 8 nucleotides agree with TRBD1. Germline V gene lookup returns CDR1 SQVTM and CDR2 ANQGSEA. V lost 6 bases and J lost 3; bases outside the gene matches: 6. This CDR3 has 14 residues. CDR3 amino acids: CSVLSGGDTGELFF. The CDR3 nucleotides read TGCAGCGTGCTCTCAGGGGGCGACACCGGGGAGCTGTTTTTT.

This clonotype was counted only a few times. The rearrangement uses TRBV6-1 and TRBJ2-1; no clear D gene. Germline CDR1 reads MNHNS; CDR2 reads SASEGT. The CDR3 is 15 amino acids. V gave up 8 bases and J gave up 1 base, with 15 bases separating them. CDR3: CASGIRVESYNEQFF. CDR3 sequence (DNA): TGTGCCAGCGGAATACGGGTTGAGTCCTACAATGAGCAGTTCTTC.

The chain joins TRBV4-1 to TRBJ2-5, with unresolved D. This CDR3 has 14 residues. The V gene's germline CDR1 is MGHRA and CDR2 YSYEKL. Trimming left V 7 bases short and J 9 bases short, with 21 bases between. CDR3 DNA sequence: TGCGCCAGCACCCTAGACTGGAGTACCCCTCCCCAGTACTTC. Its protein is CASTLDWSTPPQYF.

This clonotype occurred a few times. The V and J genes are TRBV11-2 and TRBJ2-3; the D gene is possibly TRBD1 (5 bases). The germline V gene has CDR1 SGHAT and CDR2 FQNNGV. The CDR3 runs to 16 residues. The V and J ends lost 1 base and 1 base respectively, with 12 bases between them. The CDR3 DNA is TGTGCCAGCAGCTTAGTACCAGAAGGGGGCACAGATACGCAGTATTTT. It specifies CASSLVPEGGTDTQYF.

This clonotype was seen more than once but under ten times. The rearrangement links TRBV6-1 to TRBJ2-5; TRBD2 aligns across 7 bases. The CDR3 extends over 14 amino acids. CDR1 and CDR2 (germline): MNHNS, SASEGT. J was trimmed by 2 bases and V by 7 bases; bases with no gene match: 7. CDR3 nucleotide sequence: TGTGCCAGCACCCCAGCGGGAACTCAAGAGACCCAGTACTTC. It encodes CASTPAGTQETQYF.

V is TRBV28 and J is TRBJ2-1, with 10 bases that match TRBD2. The CDR3 consists of 16 residues. J was trimmed by 9 bases and V by 8 bases; bases with no gene match: 16. CDR1 MDHEN and CDR2 SYDVKM come from the germline V gene. The CDR3 loop reads CASGVPGTSELSEQFF. The CDR3 DNA sequence: TGTGCCAGCGGGGTTCCCGGGACTAGCGAATTGAGTGAGCAGTTCTTC.

The chain is built from TRBV6-1 and TRBJ2-2; a possible D gene is TRBD2 (6 bases). V lost 11 bases, J lost 4 bases, and 20 bases lay in between. This CDR3 has 15 amino acids. The germline V gene encodes CDR1 MNHNS and CDR2 SASEGT. Here the CDR3 reads CAGAGGRAGTGELFF. CDR3 nucleotides: TGTGCCGGAGCCGGGGGAAGGGCTGGCACCGGGGAGCTGTTTTTT.

This chain joins TRBV12-1 and TRBJ2-2. TRBV12-1 is a known pseudogene. The CDR3 contains 14 residues. CDR3 DNA sequence: TGCGCCAGCAGGCCGAAGACGAACACCGGGGAGCTGTTTTTT. It codes for CASRPKTNTGELFF.

This sequence joins TRBV5-1 and TRBJ2-4; possibly TRBD2 for D (6 bases). The germline gives CDR1 SGHRS, CDR2 YFSETQ. This CDR3 has 14 residues. Trimming shortened V by 4 bases and J by 0 bases, and 8 bases separated the two germline ends. The CDR3 spells CASSGGTAKNIQYF. CDR3 coding DNA: TGCGCCAGCAGCGGGGGGACAGCCAAAAACATTCAGTACTTC.

This rearrangement joins TRBV12-2 to TRBJ2-7; the D call in the table, TRBD2, was not verified against the DNA. TRBV12-2 is tagged as a pseudogene. This CDR3 has 17 amino acids. The CDR3 sequence: CASRLKGGGLRGYEQYF. CDR3 in DNA: TGTGCAAGTCGCCTAAAGGGTGGGGGACTAAGGGGCTACGAGCAGTACTTC.

This clonotype was counted only a few times. The rearrangement uses TRBV24-1 and TRBJ2-7, with 14 bases fitting TRBD2. V lost 8 bases to trimming and J lost 5 bases; unmatched junction nucleotides: 1. The germline V gene encodes CDR1 KGHDR and CDR2 SFDVKD. This CDR3 has 13 amino acids. CDR3 amino acids: CATKGLAGDEQYF. The CDR3 region has the DNA TGTGCCACCAAGGGACTAGCGGGAGACGAGCAGTACTTC.

Only a few counts were recorded for this clonotype. V and J are TRBV24-1 and TRBJ2-5; possibly TRBD1 or TRBD2 for D (6 bases each). V lost 7 bases to trimming and J lost 5 bases, with 13 bases between them. Germline V gene lookup returns CDR1 KGHDR and CDR2 SFDVKD. CDR3 size: 13 residues. In DNA form, the CDR3 reads TGTGCCACCAGGGGGGGCGCGGCGGAGACCCAGTACTTC. Translated: CATRGGAAETQYF.

This chain joins TRBV10-3 and TRBJ1-1; a possible D gene is TRBD1 (6 bases). CDR1 and CDR2 from the germline V gene are ENHRY and SYGVKD. The V gene lost 0 bases and the J gene lost 7 bases, with 15 bases spanning the gap. The CDR3 runs 15 residues. The CDR3 sequence: CAISESLSDRREAFF. The CDR3 DNA reads as TGTGCCATCAGTGAGTCGCTATCCGACAGGCGTGAAGCTTTCTTT.

This clonotype was counted between two and nine times. V and J are TRBV7-2 and TRBJ1-2, with TRBD1 matching 8 bases. The germline V gene encodes CDR1 SGHTA and CDR2 FQGNSA. After removal of 10 bases from V and 4 bases from J, the junction contained 8 bases not matched to a gene. The CDR3 length is 13 residues. The CDR3 loop is CATLGTGLYGYTF. CDR3 DNA: TGTGCCACTCTAGGGACAGGACTCTATGGCTACACCTTC.

The table lists this clonotype with many counts. The rearrangement joins TRBV12-3 or TRBV12-4 to TRBJ2-7, with 11 positions matching TRBD1. There are 16 residues in the CDR3. V gave up 6 bases and J gave up 6 bases; unmatched junction bases: 13. The CDR3 reads CASSPLAGTGGFEQYF. The CDR3 bases are TGTGCCAGCAGCCCCCTAGCCGGGACAGGGGGATTCGAGCAGTACTTC.

This clonotype was detected many times. The chain uses TRBV6-1 and TRBJ1-5; D ambiguous. The ends were cut back, 4 bases at V and 4 bases at J, with 14 bases in the middle. Germline values: CDR1 MNHNS, CDR2 SASEGT. This CDR3 has 15 amino acids. The CDR3 reads CASSGWEGWNQPQHF. DNA for the CDR3: TGTGCCAGCAGTGGATGGGAGGGTTGGAATCAGCCCCAGCATTTT.

This clonotype was picked up a small number of times. The chain joins TRBV18 to TRBJ1-2; the D is unclear. The CDR3 loop spans 14 amino acids. CDR1 and CDR2 (germline): KGHSH, LQKENI. V gave up 3 bases and J gave up 3 bases, with 11 bases separating them. The CDR3 reads CASSPYSGDYGYTF. The CDR3 nucleotides are TGTGCCAGCTCACCCTACTCCGGGGACTATGGCTACACCTTC.